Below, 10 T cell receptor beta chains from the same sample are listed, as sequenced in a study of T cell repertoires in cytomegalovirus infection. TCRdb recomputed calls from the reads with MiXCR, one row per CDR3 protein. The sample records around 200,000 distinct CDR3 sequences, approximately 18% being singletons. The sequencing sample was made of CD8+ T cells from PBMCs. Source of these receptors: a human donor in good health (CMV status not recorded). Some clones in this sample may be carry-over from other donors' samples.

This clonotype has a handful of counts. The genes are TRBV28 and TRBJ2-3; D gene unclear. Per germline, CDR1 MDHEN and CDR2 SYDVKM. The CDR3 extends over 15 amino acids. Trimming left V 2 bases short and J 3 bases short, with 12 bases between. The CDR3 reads CASSLAQHQTDTQYF. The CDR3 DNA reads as TGTGCCAGCAGTTTAGCTCAGCACCAGACAGATACGCAGTATTTT.

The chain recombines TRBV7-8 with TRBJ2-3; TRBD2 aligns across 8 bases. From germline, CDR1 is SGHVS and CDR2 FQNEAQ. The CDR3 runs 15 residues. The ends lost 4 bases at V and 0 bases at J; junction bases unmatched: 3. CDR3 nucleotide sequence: TGTGCCAGCAGCTCCGTAGCGGGGAGCACAGATACGCAGTATTTT. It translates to CASSSVAGSTDTQYF.

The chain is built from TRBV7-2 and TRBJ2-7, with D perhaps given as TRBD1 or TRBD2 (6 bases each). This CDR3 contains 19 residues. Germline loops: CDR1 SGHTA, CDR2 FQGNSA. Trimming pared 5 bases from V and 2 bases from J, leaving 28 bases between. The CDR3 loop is CASSHPPGIEGGWAYEQYF. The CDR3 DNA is TGTGCCAGCAGCCATCCACCGGGGATTGAGGGGGGTTGGGCCTACGAGCAGTACTTC.

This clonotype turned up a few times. The CDR3 reads CASSSLDQRRTEAFF. CDR3 coding DNA: TGTGCCAGCAGTTCGCTGGATCAGAGGCGCACTGAAGCTTTCTTT. This chain connects TRBV12-3 or TRBV12-4 to TRBJ1-1; D not resolved. V lost 4 bases to trimming and J lost 4 bases, with 16 bases between them. The CDR3 spans 15 residues.

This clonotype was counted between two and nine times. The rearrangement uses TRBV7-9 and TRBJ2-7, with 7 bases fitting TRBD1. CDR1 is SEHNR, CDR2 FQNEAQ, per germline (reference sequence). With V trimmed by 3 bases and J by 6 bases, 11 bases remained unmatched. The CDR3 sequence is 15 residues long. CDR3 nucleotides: TGTGCCAGCAGCTTCCGGGCGGCAGGGGACAGCGAGCAGTACTTC. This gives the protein CASSFRAAGDSEQYF.

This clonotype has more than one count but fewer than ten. CDR3 DNA: TGTGCCAGCAGCTTAGTCCAGGCCTCCGAACCCCTCCACTTT. It translates to CASSLVQASEPLHF. The genes are TRBV7-2 and TRBJ1-6; D remains unclear. CDR1 SGHTA and CDR2 FQGNSA come from the germline V gene. The CDR3 runs 14 residues. The V end was cut by 1 base, the J end by 12 bases, with 13 bases between.

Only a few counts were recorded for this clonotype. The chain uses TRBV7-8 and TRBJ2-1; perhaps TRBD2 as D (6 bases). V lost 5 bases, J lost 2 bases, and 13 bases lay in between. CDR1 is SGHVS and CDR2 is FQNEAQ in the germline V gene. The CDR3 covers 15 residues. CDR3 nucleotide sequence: TGTGCCAGCAGCCCCTCTACGGGGGCCTACAATGAGCAGTTCTTC. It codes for CASSPSTGAYNEQFF.

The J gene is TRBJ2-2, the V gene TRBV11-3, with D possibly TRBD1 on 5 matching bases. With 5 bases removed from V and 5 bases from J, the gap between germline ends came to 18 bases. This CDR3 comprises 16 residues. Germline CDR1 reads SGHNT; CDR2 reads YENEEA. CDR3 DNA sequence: TGTGCCAGCAGCCCTAGGGCGGTAGGGGAAACCGGGGAGCTGTTTTTT. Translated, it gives CASSPRAVGETGELFF.

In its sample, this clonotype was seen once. The CDR3 DNA follows: TGCAGTGCTAGAGGACTAGCGGAATCCTACAATGAGCAGTTCTTC. As protein: CSARGLAESYNEQFF. The chain links TRBV20-1 to TRBJ2-1; 9 positions match TRBD2. The CDR3 consists of 15 residues. Germline V gene data show CDR1 as DFQATT and CDR2 as SNEGSKA (reference sequence). J was trimmed by 1 base and V by 1 base; bases with no gene match: 2.

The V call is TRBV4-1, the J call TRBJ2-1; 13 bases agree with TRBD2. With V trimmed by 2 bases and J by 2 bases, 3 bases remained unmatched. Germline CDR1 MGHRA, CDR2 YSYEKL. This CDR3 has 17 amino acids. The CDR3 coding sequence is TGCGCCAGCAGCCAAACCGGGACTAGCGGGGCCTACAATGAGCAGTTCTTC. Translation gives CASSQTGTSGAYNEQFF.